This TCR beta chain was retrieved from a study of CD8 T cells in Susac syndrome (dated by TCRdb to about 2019). For the wider study: Repertoire sequencing was used to test whether CD8+ T cell activation and differentiation in Susac syndrome was antigen driven.

Sequences SNHLY (CDR1) and FYNNEI (CDR2) are obtained from the germline V gene. Including cysteine and phenylalanine, the CDR3 has 18 amino acids. The DNA shown is the 54-base CDR3, in frame from base 1. This clonotype occurred once. This receptor's antigen is unknown. An end of the junction does not agree with germline; a read error may underlie this. RNA was extracted using the RNeasy kit, and 0.5 to 1 microgram was reverse transcribed with random hexamers. The immunoSEQ multiplex PCR assay, which covers 54 Vbeta and 13 Jbeta segments, was used to amplify TCR beta CDR3 regions. PCR amplification bias was corrected by using a synthetic template baseline for primer optimization and computational correction. The original pipeline was this. Only productive sequences were kept, with reads annotated to V, D and J genes according to IMGT and analyzed in immunoSEQ Analyzer. Clonality was calculated as one minus the Shannon entropy normalized by log2 of the number of productive unique sequences. For each patient and control, public and private clones were evaluated within the 100 most prevalent clones. A clone was defined as Susac-specific if it was absent from the healthy and MS cohorts, from 1052 published viral clones and from other ImmuneACCESS disease sequences. TCRdb reprocessed the public reads (quality trimming at Q25 with fastp, clone calling with MiXCR) and kept in-frame beta chains. Every entry covers one CDR3 protein and lists the most common genes and DNA from its rows. The V and J calls reflect TCRdb's pipeline rather than the authors' work. The sample table records 120,000 or so distinct CDR3 sequences; about 95% of these occur just once. Of the sample, more than 0.095% falls within the top ten clones.

The study at large found these results: The number of individuals in the TCR sequencing and HLA analysis was acknowledged as relatively small.

Peripheral blood CD8+ and CD4+ T cells from healthy donors, Susac syndrome patients and multiple sclerosis patients were profiled using high-throughput TCR beta sequencing. Healthy donors were age- and sex-matched controls. Bulk CD8+ and CD4+ T cells were purified by magnetic negative isolation, whereas CD8+ TEMRA cells were enriched by FACS. Blood was drawn into EDTA tubes, processed within 24 hours, and PBMCs were isolated by density gradient centrifugation. PBMCs destined for TCR sequencing were cryopreserved in liquid nitrogen and later thawed in a 37 °C water bath. The sorted or isolated CD4+, CD8+ and CD8+ TEMRA cells reached a purity of at least 90%.

In this chain, TRBV2 is recombined with TRBJ2-3; TRBD2 is a possible D gene, resting on 5 matching bases. This sequence originates from a human donor in good health. Sequencing was done on a sample of CD4+ T cells from PBMCs. The CDR3 in this case is CASTEEASFRKSTDTQYF. The sequence in DNA is TGTGCCAGCACTGAAGAGGCTAGCTTTCGAAAGAGCACAGATACGCAGTATTTT.